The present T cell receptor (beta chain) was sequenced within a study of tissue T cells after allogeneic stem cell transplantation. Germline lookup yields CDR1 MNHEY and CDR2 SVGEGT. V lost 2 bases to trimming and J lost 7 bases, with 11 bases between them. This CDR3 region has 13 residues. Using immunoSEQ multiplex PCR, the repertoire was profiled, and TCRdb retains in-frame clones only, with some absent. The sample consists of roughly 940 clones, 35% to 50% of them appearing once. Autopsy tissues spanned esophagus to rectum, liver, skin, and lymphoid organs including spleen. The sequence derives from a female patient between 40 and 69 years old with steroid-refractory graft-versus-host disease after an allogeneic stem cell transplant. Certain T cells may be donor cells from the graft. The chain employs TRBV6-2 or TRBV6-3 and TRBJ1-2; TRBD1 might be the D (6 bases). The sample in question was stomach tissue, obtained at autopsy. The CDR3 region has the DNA TGTGCCAGCAGTTACGGACAGAAAGTTGGCTACACCTTC. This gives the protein CASSYGQKVGYTF.